Given below is one T cell receptor (beta chain) in context. No antigen is known for it. The sample providers were healthy Caucasian people from Russia, aged about 6 to 90. For the second PCR, which ran for roughly 6 to 12 cycles, a sample-barcoded 5' primer and a J-beta primer mix were used. MiXCR, applied by TCRdb to the 5' RACE reads, yields one record per CDR3 protein. The sample includes under 750,000 distinct CDR3 sequences, 40% to 55% of them seen just once. The sample originates from a study of blood T cells in healthy people across ages. Study-wide points: Higher diversity and more naive CD4+ cells were features of long-lived donors, compared to aged donors. Diversity estimated from one million T cells was considered an underestimate. Higher naive T cell percentage went strongly together with higher TCR beta diversity.

Sequencing used blood. This TCR was recovered from a man older than 75 in good health.

CDR3 DNA: TGCAGTGCTAGAGCGATTTATCCGGGACTAGCGAGTGAGACCCAGTACTTC. It is translated as CSARAIYPGLASETQYF. This chain joins TRBV20-1 and TRBJ2-7; 10 bases map to TRBD2. With the DNA end fitting TRBJ2-5 better, the J assignment may be wrong. From germline, CDR1 is DFQATT and CDR2 SNEGSKA (reference sequence). This CDR3 has 17 residues.